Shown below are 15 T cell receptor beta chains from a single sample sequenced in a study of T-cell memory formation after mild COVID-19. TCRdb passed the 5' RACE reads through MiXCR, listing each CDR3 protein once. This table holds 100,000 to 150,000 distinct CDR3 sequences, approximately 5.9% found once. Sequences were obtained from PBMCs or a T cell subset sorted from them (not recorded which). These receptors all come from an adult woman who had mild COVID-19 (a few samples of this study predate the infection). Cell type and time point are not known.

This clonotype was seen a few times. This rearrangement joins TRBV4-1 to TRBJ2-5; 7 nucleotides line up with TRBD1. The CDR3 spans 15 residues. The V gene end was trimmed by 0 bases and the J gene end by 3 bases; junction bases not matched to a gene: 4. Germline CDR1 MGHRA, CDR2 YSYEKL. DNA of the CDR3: TGCGCCAGCAGCCAAGATCCCGGGACAGAAGAGACCCAGTACTTC. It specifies CASSQDPGTEETQYF.

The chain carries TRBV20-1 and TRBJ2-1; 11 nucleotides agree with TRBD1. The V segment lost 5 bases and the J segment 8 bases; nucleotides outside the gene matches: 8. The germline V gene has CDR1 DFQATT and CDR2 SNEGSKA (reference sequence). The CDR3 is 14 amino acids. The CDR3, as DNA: TGCAGTGCTTCAGCCCTGGGACAGGGGGATGAGCAGTTCTTC. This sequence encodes CSASALGQGDEQFF.

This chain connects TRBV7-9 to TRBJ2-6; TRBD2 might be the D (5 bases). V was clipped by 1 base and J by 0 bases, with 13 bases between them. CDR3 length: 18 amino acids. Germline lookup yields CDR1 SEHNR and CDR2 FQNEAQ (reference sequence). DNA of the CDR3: TGTGCCAGCAGCTTAGGAGTGGAGGTTTTCTCTGGGGCCAACGTCCTGACTTTC. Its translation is CASSLGVEVFSGANVLTF.

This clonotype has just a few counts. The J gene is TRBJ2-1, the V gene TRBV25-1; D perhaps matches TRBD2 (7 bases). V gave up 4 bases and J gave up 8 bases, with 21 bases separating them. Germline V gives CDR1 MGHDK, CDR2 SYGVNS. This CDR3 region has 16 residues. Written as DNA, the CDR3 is TGTGCCAGCAGTGGACTTTTAGGGGGAGGGTTGGATGAGCAGTTCTTC. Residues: CASSGLLGGGLDEQFF.

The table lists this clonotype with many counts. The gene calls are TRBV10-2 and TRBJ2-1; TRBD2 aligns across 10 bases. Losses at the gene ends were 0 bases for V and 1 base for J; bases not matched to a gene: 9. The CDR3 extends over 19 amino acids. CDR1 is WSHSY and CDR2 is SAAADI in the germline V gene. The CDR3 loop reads CASSESRASGRSSYNEQFF. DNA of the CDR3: TGCGCCAGCAGTGAGTCGCGGGCTAGCGGGAGATCGTCCTACAATGAGCAGTTCTTC.

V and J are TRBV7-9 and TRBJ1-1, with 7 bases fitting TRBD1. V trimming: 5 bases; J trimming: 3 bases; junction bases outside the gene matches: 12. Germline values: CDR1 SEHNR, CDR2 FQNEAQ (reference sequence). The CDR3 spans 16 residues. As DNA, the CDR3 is TGTGCCAGCAGCCCCTCGCCTGGGGGGACAGACACTGAAGCTTTCTTT. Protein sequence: CASSPSPGGTDTEAFF.

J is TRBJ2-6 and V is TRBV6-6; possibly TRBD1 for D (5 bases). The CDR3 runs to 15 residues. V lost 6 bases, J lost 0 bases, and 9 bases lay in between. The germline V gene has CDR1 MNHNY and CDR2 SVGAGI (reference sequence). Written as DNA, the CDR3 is TGTGCCAGCAGCCCGACAGACTCTGGGGCCAACGTCCTGACTTTC. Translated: CASSPTDSGANVLTF.

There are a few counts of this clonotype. CDR3 in DNA: TGCAGCGTCAGGGGAAAGGGATACGAGCAGTACTTC. It specifies CSVRGKGYEQYF. The rearrangement links TRBV29-1 to TRBJ2-7; TRBD1 is a possible D gene (6 bases). The germline gives CDR1 SQVTM, CDR2 ANQGSEA. Deletions cut 6 bases from V and 4 bases from J, with 13 bases between. This CDR3 is built from 12 residues.

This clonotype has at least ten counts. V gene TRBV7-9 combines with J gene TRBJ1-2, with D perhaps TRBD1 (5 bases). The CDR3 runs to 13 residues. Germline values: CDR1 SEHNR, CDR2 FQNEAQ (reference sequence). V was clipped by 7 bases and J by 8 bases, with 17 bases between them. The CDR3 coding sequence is TGTGCCAGCACCTTCTCTCAGGGTCAAGGCTACACCTTC. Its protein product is CASTFSQGQGYTF.

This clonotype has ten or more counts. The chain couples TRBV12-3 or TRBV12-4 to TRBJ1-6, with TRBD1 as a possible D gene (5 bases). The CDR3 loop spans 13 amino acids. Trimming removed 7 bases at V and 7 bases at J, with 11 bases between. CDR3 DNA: TGTGCCAGCATTGACAGTCTCAATTCACCCCTCCACTTT. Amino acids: CASIDSLNSPLHF.

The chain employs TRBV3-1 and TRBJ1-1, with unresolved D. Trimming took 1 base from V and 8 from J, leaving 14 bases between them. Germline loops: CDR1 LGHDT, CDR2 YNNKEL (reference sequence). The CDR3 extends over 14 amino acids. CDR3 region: CASSQAREGWEAFF. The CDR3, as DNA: TGTGCCAGCAGCCAAGCGCGAGAGGGTTGGGAAGCTTTCTTT. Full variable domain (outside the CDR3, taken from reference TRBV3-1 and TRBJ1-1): DTAVSQTPKYLVTQMGNDKSIKCEQNLGHDTMYWYKQDSKKFLKIMFSYNNKELIINETVPNRFSPKSPDKAHLNLHINSLELGDSAVYFCASSQAREGWEAFFGQGTRLTVV.

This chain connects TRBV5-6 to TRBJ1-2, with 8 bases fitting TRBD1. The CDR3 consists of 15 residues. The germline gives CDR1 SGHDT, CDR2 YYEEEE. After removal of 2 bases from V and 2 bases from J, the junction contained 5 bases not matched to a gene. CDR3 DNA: TGTGCCAGCAGCTTACTGGACAGGGTCAACTATGGCTACACCTTC. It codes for CASSLLDRVNYGYTF.

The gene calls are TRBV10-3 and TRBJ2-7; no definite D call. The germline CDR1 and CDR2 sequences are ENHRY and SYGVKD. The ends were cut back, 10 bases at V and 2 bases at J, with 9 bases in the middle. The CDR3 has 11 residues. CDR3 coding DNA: TGTGCCACTGTTGAGACCTACGAGCAGTACTTC. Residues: CATVETYEQYF.

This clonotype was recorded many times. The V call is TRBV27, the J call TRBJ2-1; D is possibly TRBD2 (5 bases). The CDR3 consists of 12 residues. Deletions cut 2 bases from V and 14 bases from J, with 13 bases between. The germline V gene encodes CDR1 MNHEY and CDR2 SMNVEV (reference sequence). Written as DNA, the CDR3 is TGTGCCAGCAGTTTAGAGGTGGGAGCGGAGTTCTTC. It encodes CASSLEVGAEFF.

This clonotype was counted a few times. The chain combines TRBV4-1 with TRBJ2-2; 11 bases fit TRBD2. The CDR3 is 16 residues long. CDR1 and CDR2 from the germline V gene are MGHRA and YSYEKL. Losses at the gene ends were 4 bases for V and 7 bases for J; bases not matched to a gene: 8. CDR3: CASSPFSGGAGGELFF. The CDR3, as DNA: TGCGCCAGCAGCCCGTTTAGCGGGGGGGCCGGCGGGGAGCTGTTTTTT.